This T cell receptor beta chain is drawn from a study of cytomegalovirus exposure and HLA in healthy donors. General study findings and limits: V- and J-gene trimming in TCR beta was tied to a missense DCLRE1C variant by an analysis performed later. The study labeled roughly 160 TCR beta chains cytomegalovirus-associated. It was assumed in the presence/absence analyses that sequencing depth was roughly uniform across donors.

Turning to this clone: No antigen is known for it.

The CDR3 has 19 residues. J lost 0 bases, V lost 5 bases, and 16 bases had no gene match. Germline V gene sequence: CDR1 MNHEY, CDR2 SMNVEV (reference sequence). This PCR relied on a set of 60 Vbeta primers and 13 Jbeta primers. Per the study methods: The count from a later analysis was 70 million to 85 million unique TCR beta chains, around 11 million of them shared. Assay used: immunoSEQ multiplex PCR; TCRdb lists only in-frame clones, some missing. That table furnishes V, J and clone size, whereas the DNA furnished D and trimming. The sample holds 60,000 to 70,000 clones, roughly two thirds seen once.

The rearrangement joins TRBV27 to TRBJ2-7; TRBD2 agrees at 10 bases. The source is a man aged 35-49 years in good health and CMV-seropositive. Sequencing was performed on PBMCs. This CDR3 is CASSQGTAGLAVSSYEQYF. The CDR3 coding sequence is TGTGCCAGCAGTCAAGGGACCGCCGGACTAGCGGTAAGCTCCTACGAGCAGTACTTC.